This T cell receptor (beta chain) was captured by sequencing in a study of graft-versus-host responses after intestinal transplantation. Study-wide context: Multivisceral, liver-intestinal, or isolated intestinal transplants were given to recipients. Each patient got anti-thymocyte globulin induction, then tacrolimus and steroids for approximately three years. Findings and caveats of the study: Maximum circulating GvH clone levels tracked with early post-transplant HvG decreases. Graft-donor T cell macrochimerism coincided with high graft-versus-host to host-versus-graft clonal ratios in allografts.

Notes on this clone: Its antigen remains unidentified.

Germline CDR1 and CDR2: LNHDA and SQIVND (reference sequence). The CDR3 loop spans 16 amino acids. V was pared by 3 bases and J by 0 bases, with 12 bases between. Sequenced by immunoSEQ multiplex PCR; TCRdb stores in-frame clones only, minus some. Counted here are about 90,000 clones, around 90% occurring once; the ten biggest clones make up around 0.27%. The material sequenced was unstimulated CD4+ T cells sorted from spleen or lymph node cells, taken before transplant. This TCR was sampled from a human donor who was the organ donor for an intestinal transplant. V is TRBV19 and J is TRBJ1-5; TRBD1 might be the D (5 bases). As DNA, the CDR3 is TGTGCCAGTAGTATTACAGGTCCCTTTAGCAATCAGCCCCAGCATTTT. Amino acids: CASSITGPFSNQPQHF.